What follows is one T cell receptor beta chain and its context. What it binds is not known. This sample is part of a study of cytomegalovirus exposure and HLA in healthy donors. Overall study results and limits: Sequences of the TCR beta chain were said to predict the HLA-A and HLA-B alleles of most subjects accurately. A likely sequencing artifact accounted for one observed cluster of highly shared sequence variants. Within an earlier analysis, most TCR beta V segments proved productive either about 90% or about 30% of the time.

The CDR3 totals 14 residues. V dropped 0 bases and J dropped 7 bases, with 8 bases sitting between them. CDR1 and CDR2 from the germline V gene are SGDLS and YYNGEE. In the PCR, 60 Vbeta and 13 Jbeta primers were used. Per the original methods: Later reanalysis found roughly 80 million unique TCR beta chains, roughly 10 million of them shared. The table came from immunoSEQ multiplex PCR; TCRdb's copy has only in-frame clones and leaves some out. D and trimming were read from the DNA, whereas the V and J calls and clone size are those reported in that table. Of approximately 280,000 clones listed, roughly 88% are singletons.

Sample: PBMCs. The clonotype was recovered from a man aged 40-55 years in good health and CMV-seropositive. The chain uses TRBV9 and TRBJ1-6; D perhaps matches TRBD1 (6 bases). CDR3 bases: TGTGCCAGCAGCGTAGACAGGGAGAATTCACCCCTCCACTTT. Protein sequence: CASSVDRENSPLHF.